The 10 T cell receptor beta chains listed next were all sequenced from one sample in a study of blood T cell repertoires in COVID-19. The protocol was immunoSEQ multiplex PCR, while the TCRdb copy is restricted to in-frame clones and leaves out a portion. Counted here are 210,000 or so clones, roughly nine tenths occurring once; the ten biggest clones make up 0.95% to 1.5%. Sequenced: peripheral blood. These receptor sequences come from a man aged 25-45 years with acute or convalescent COVID-19.

V is TRBV30 and J is TRBJ1-2; 7 nucleotides agree with TRBD1. V lost 7 bases to trimming and J lost 4 bases; unmatched junction nucleotides: 6. The CDR3 is 12 residues long. CDR1 and CDR2 (germline): GTSNPN, SVGIG (reference sequence). CDR3 sequence (DNA): TGTGCCTCCTCGACAGGGCTCTATGGCTACACCTTC. Translating it yields CASSTGLYGYTF.

This clone was seen just once. This chain links TRBV19 with TRBJ2-5; tentatively, D is TRBD2 (6 bases). Per the germline V gene, CDR1 is LNHDA and CDR2 is SQIVND (reference sequence). The germline V and J ends were trimmed by 6 bases and 5 bases, with 16 bases remaining between them. This CDR3 is 14 amino acids long. The CDR3 sequence is CASSSRRGMETQYF. CDR3 DNA sequence: TGTGCCAGTAGCTCTCGGAGGGGCATGGAGACCCAGTACTTC.

This clone was picked up one time. The CDR3 DNA reads TGTGCCAGTATTCCTCGGACAGGGAGCTACGAGCAGTACTTC. It specifies CASIPRTGSYEQYF. The chain uses TRBV28 and TRBJ2-7, with 8 bases lining up with TRBD1. J lost 3 bases, V lost 9 bases, and 10 bases had no gene match. The CDR3 length is 14 residues. Looked up from germline, CDR1 is MDHEN and CDR2 is SYDVKM.

This clone was observed once. This sequence joins TRBV6-5 and TRBJ1-1, with a possible D match to TRBD1 (5 bases). Germline CDR1 is MNHEY and CDR2 is SVGAGI. With 6 bases removed from V and 4 bases from J, the gap between germline ends came to 9 bases. CDR3 length: 12 residues. For the CDR3, the DNA is TGTGCCAGCAGCCGGGGGAGCACTGAAGCTTTCTTT. This encodes CASSRGSTEAFF.

The chain recombines TRBV7-6 with TRBJ2-7; TRBD2 matches 12 bases. The germline gives CDR1 SGHVS, CDR2 FNYEAQ. The CDR3 loop spans 15 amino acids. The junction had 3 bases not matched to a gene; V was cut back by 5 bases and J by 1 base. CDR3 sequence reads: CASSVLAGGSYEQYF. The CDR3 nucleotides are TGTGCCAGCAGCGTACTAGCGGGGGGTTCCTACGAGCAGTACTTC.

The chain uses TRBV5-1 and TRBJ2-2; 13 nucleotides align to TRBD2. V trimming: 2 bases; J trimming: 3 bases; junction bases outside the gene matches: 4. CDR3 size: 17 residues. Germline-derived CDR1 and CDR2 are SGHRS and YFSETQ. As DNA, the CDR3 is TGCGCCAGCAGCTTAACTAGCGGGGGGGCCCACACCGGGGAGCTGTTTTTT. It translates to CASSLTSGGAHTGELFF. The full variable domain, completed using reference TRBV5-1 and TRBJ2-2, is KAGVTQTPRYLIKTRGQQVTLSCSPISGHRSVSWYQQTPGQGLQFLFEYFSETQRNKGNFPGRFSGRQFSNSRSEMNVSTLELGDSALYLCASSLTSGGAHTGELFFGEGSRLTVL.

The chain uses TRBV19 and TRBJ1-4; tentative D call: TRBD1 (6 bases). Trimming pared 6 bases from V and 8 bases from J, leaving 10 bases between. Germline V lookup: CDR1 LNHDA, CDR2 SQIVND (reference sequence). The CDR3 has 12 residues. CDR3 nucleotides: TGTGCCAGTAGCGGGGACATCGAAAAACTGTTTTTT. Translating gives CASSGDIEKLFF.

The genes are TRBV14 and TRBJ2-3; D unresolved. The CDR3 contains 14 residues. Trimming removed 6 bases from V and 2 bases from J, with 12 bases in between. The germline V gene has CDR1 SGHDN and CDR2 FVKESK. CDR3 nucleotide sequence: TGTGCCAGCAGAGACGGCGGCCCCACAGATACGCAGTATTTT. This encodes CASRDGGPTDTQYF.

The chain joins TRBV6-5 to TRBJ1-5; perhaps TRBD1 as D (6 bases). The germline V gene encodes CDR1 MNHEY and CDR2 SVGAGI. V was shortened by 8 bases and J by 7 bases, with 15 bases between the two germline ends. The CDR3 sequence is 13 residues long. For the CDR3, the DNA is TGTGCCAGCCAAACAGGGTTTAACCAGCCCCAGCATTTT. Translating gives CASQTGFNQPQHF.

The chain has TRBV5-4 and TRBJ2-2, with TRBD1 matching over 9 bases. In germline, CDR1 is SGHNT, CDR2 YYREEE (reference sequence). Trimming at V came to 5 bases and at J to 7 bases, leaving 12 bases not matched to a gene. The CDR3 runs 16 residues. CDR3 nucleotides: TGTGCCAGCAGTCCCGGGACAGGGAAACTGGGCGGGGAGCTGTTTTTT. Translation gives CASSPGTGKLGGELFF.